A selection of T cell receptor beta chains follows, all from one sample in a study of T cell repertoires in aging, cancer and after chemotherapy. MiXCR, run by TCRdb on the multiplex PCR reads, gives a single entry per CDR3 protein. Counted here are approximately 12,000 distinct CDR3 sequences, under 30% occurring once; the ten biggest clones make up around 3%. The specimen sequenced was blood. All receptors come from a human donor in good health. Each CDR3 is given with its conserved first and last residue. Fields, in order: D gene, clone size, J gene, CDR3 length, V gene, CDR3 DNA, CDR3 protein. The D gene is left open where the match is weak. Where a row states a size, it is once, few, many or the class of an expanded clone; other rows omit it.

>TRBD1|medium-sized|TRBJ2-7|16|TRBV6-5
TGTGCCAGCAGTGCCCGGGAACAGGGGCCGCCCTACGAGCAGTACTTC
CASSAREQGPPYEQYF
>-|few|TRBJ1-4|18|TRBV6-1
TGTGCCAGCACCTTCCTTGGGGGCACTCGGGGTACTAATGAAAAACTGTTTTTT
CASTFLGGTRGTNEKLFF
>-|few|TRBJ1-6|18|TRBV20-1
TGCAGTGCTACCCTCCGGGCTCCGAGCCCCGCCTATAATTCACCCCTCCACTTT
CSATLRAPSPAYNSPLHF
>TRBD1|-|TRBJ2-7|15|TRBV19
TGTGCCAGTAGTCCCCCTCGACAGGGGGCTGGGGAGCAGTACTTC
CASSPPRQGAGEQYF
>-|-|TRBJ1-3|15|TRBV11-2
TGTGCCAGCAGCTTGGATTCTCGCTCTGGAAAAACCATATATTTT
CASSLDSRSGKTIYF
>-|-|TRBJ2-3|14|TRBV9
TGTGCCAGCAGCGTAGTGCCTACCGGGGATACGCAGTATTTT
CASSVVPTGDTQYF
>TRBD1|-|TRBJ2-3|15|TRBV6-5
TGTGCCAGCAGTTTGGGACAGGGTTTCACAGATACGCAGTATTTT
CASSLGQGFTDTQYF
>-|medium-sized|TRBJ1-1|11|TRBV6-4
TGTGCCAGCAGTGACTCCCATGAAGCTTTCTTT
CASSDSHEAFF
>TRBD2|few|TRBJ2-7|14|TRBV30
TGTGCCCACACCCCCGCTAGCGGGGGGTACGAGCAGTACTTC
CAHTPASGGYEQYF
>-|medium-sized|TRBJ1-2|12|TRBV6-5
TGTGCCAGCAGTGACCCGGGAGGTGGCTACACCTTC
CASSDPGGGYTF
>-|medium-sized|TRBJ1-6|16|TRBV27
TGTGCCAGCCGGGGCCAGGGGCGCACCTATAATTCACCCCTCCACTTT
CASRGQGRTYNSPLHF
>-|few|TRBJ1-4|15|TRBV10-3
TGTGCCATCAGTGAGTCGATACAGGGTTATGAAAAACTGTTTTTT
CAISESIQGYEKLFF
>-|-|TRBJ1-1|13|TRBV27
TGTGCCAGCAACAATCAGCAGGGGACTGAAGCTTTCTTT
CASNNQQGTEAFF
>-|-|TRBJ2-7|13|TRBV6-1
TGTGCCATCAGGGACCTTGGTCCCTACGAGCAGTACTTC
CAIRDLGPYEQYF
>-|-|TRBJ1-4|16|TRBV15
TGTGCCACCAGCAGAGTGATAGGGTCAGCTAATGAAAAACTGTTTTTT
CATSRVIGSANEKLFF
>TRBD2|-|TRBJ2-3|17|TRBV5-1
TGCGCCAGCAGCTTGTGGGGGCTAGCGGGGCCCACTGATACGCAGTATTTT
CASSLWGLAGPTDTQYF
>-|-|TRBJ1-3|12|TRBV5-6
TGTGCCAGCAGCAACGGCGGAAACACCATATATTTT
CASSNGGNTIYF
>TRBD2|-|TRBJ2-2|17|TRBV19
TGTGCCAGTAGTATCGGACTAGCGGGGGGTAACACCGGGGAGCTGTTTTTT
CASSIGLAGGNTGELFF
>-|-|TRBJ1-1|15|TRBV5-1
TGCGCCAGCAGCTTGAGTGGGACCCGCGCTACTGAAGCTTTCTTT
CASSLSGTRATEAFF
>-|few|TRBJ2-2|12|TRBV10-1
TGCGCCAGCAGTGACAGGACCGGGGAGCTGTTTTTT
CASSDRTGELFF
>-|-|TRBJ2-4|14|TRBV20-1
TGCAGTGCTAGAAGTCTGACGAAAGTCGGGATTCAGTACTTC
CSARSLTKVGIQYF
>TRBD2|medium-sized|TRBJ2-7|14|TRBV5-5
TGTGCCAGCAGCTCCCTGAGGGAGGGAGACGAGCAGTACTTC
CASSSLREGDEQYF
>TRBD2|-|TRBJ2-1|15|TRBV20-1
TGCAGTGCTAGAAAGACTAGCGGGGCCCACAATGAGCAGTTCTTC
CSARKTSGAHNEQFF
>TRBD2|medium-sized|TRBJ2-3|15|TRBV6-4
TGTGCCAGCAGTGACTCGACTAGCGGGGGGTCTACGCAGTATTTT
CASSDSTSGGSTQYF
>-|medium-sized|TRBJ1-2|17|TRBV6-5
TGTGCCAGCAGTTATAGAGGCAGGGGAGCAAGGAGCTATGGCTACACCTTC
CASSYRGRGARSYGYTF
>-|-|TRBJ2-3|14|TRBV7-2
TGTGCCAGCAGCTTGTCCTTTATCACAGATACGCAGTATTTT
CASSLSFITDTQYF
>TRBD1|-|TRBJ1-1|15|TRBV12-3/TRBV12-4
TGTGCCAGCAGTGCAGCCGGGACAGGGGGTACTGAAGCTTTCTTT
CASSAAGTGGTEAFF
>TRBD1|-|TRBJ2-3|15|TRBV20-1
TGCAGTGCTAGAAATAACAGGGGCTTGACAGATACGCAGTATTTT
CSARNNRGLTDTQYF
>-|-|TRBJ1-3|15|TRBV7-2
TGTGCCAGCAGCTTAGGCCCCAGCCCTGGAAACACCATATATTTT
CASSLGPSPGNTIYF
>TRBD1|few|TRBJ1-2|15|TRBV6-4
TGTGCCAGCAGCGTAGGACAGGCCCTGGACTATGGCTACACCTTC
CASSVGQALDYGYTF
>-|-|TRBJ2-4|14|TRBV7-2
TGTGCCAGCAGCTCCCAGGGGCCTAGGGACATTCAGTACTTC
CASSSQGPRDIQYF
>TRBD1|once|TRBJ1-1|13|TRBV6-5
TGTGCCAGCTCATGGGACAGGGGCTCTGAAGCTTTCTTT
CASSWDRGSEAFF
>TRBD2|-|TRBJ2-5|14|TRBV7-6
TGTGCCAGCAGCTTGCTAGCGGGGGAAGAGACCCAGTACTTC
CASSLLAGEETQYF
>-|few|TRBJ1-2|15|TRBV5-6
TGTGCCAGCAGATTAAGGGTACCTGGGAACTATGGCTACACCTTC
CASRLRVPGNYGYTF
>TRBD2|few|TRBJ2-1|16|TRBV6-6
TGTGCCAGCAGGCCTAGCGGGGGGGCCCGGGCGAATGAGCAGTTCTTC
CASRPSGGARANEQFF
>TRBD2|-|TRBJ2-4|18|TRBV6-1
TGTGCCAGCAGTGAACGGGGGGTAACTGGGCTGGCCAAAAACATTCAGTACTTC
CASSERGVTGLAKNIQYF
>-|-|TRBJ1-3|15|TRBV5-5
TGTGCCAGCAGCCTTCCGGGACACTCTGGAAACACCATATATTTT
CASSLPGHSGNTIYF
>-|-|TRBJ2-3|13|TRBV12-3/TRBV12-4
TGTGCCAGCTCCCCACAAATCACAGATACGCAGTATTTT
CASSPQITDTQYF
>TRBD1|medium-sized|TRBJ2-2|14|TRBV20-1
TGCAGTGCTAGAGGGGACAGTAACACCGGGGAGCTGTTTTTT
CSARGDSNTGELFF
>-|medium-sized|TRBJ1-3|14|TRBV19
TGTGCCAGTAGTACGCAGGGAGCTGGAAACACCATATATTTT
CASSTQGAGNTIYF
>-|-|TRBJ2-3|14|TRBV10-3
TGTGCCATCTGTAATACCGGGGGGCGAGATACGCAGTATTTT
CAICNTGGRDTQYF
>TRBD2|medium-sized|TRBJ2-7|16|TRBV6-1
TGTGCCAGCAGTGAGGGACTAGCGGGGGTCACCTACGAGCAGTACTTC
CASSEGLAGVTYEQYF
>TRBD1|medium-sized|TRBJ2-1|15|TRBV19
TGTGCCAGTATGAGTTGGGACAGACCCTACAATGAGCAGTTCTTC
CASMSWDRPYNEQFF
>TRBD1|-|TRBJ2-3|15|TRBV18
TGTGCCAGCTCACCCAGACAGGGAAGGACAGATACGCAGTATTTT
CASSPRQGRTDTQYF
>-|-|TRBJ2-3|20|TRBV6-2/TRBV6-3
TGTGCCAGCAGTTACGAACGGTTTGGAGGCGGTCAAGGGACCACAGATACGCAGTATTTT
CASSYERFGGGQGTTDTQYF
>-|-|TRBJ2-5|12|TRBV28
TGTGCCAGCAGTTTGAGCGGGGAGACCCAGTACTTC
CASSLSGETQYF
>-|-|TRBJ2-2|13|TRBV12-3/TRBV12-4
TGTGCCAGCAGTTTAACTAACACCGGGGAGCTGTTTTTT
CASSLTNTGELFF
>TRBD1|few|TRBJ2-1|16|TRBV27
TGTGCCAGCAGTCTACCGACAGGGGAATCCTACAATGAGCAGTTCTTC
CASSLPTGESYNEQFF
>-|medium-sized|TRBJ1-6|16|TRBV19
TGTGCCAGTAGTATGTATTCAGGGGAAGGAAATTCACCCCTCCACTTT
CASSMYSGEGNSPLHF
>-|-|TRBJ1-2|15|TRBV6-1
TGTGCCAGCAGCCTAATATACGGGACGGAATATGGCTACACCTTC
CASSLIYGTEYGYTF
>-|-|TRBJ2-5|14|TRBV6-1
TGTGCCAGCAGTCTAGAGGGGTACCAAGAGACCCAGTACTTC
CASSLEGYQETQYF
>-|few|TRBJ1-5|15|TRBV6-1
TGTGCCAGCAGTGAAGGCAGGGGCCGCAATCAGCCCCAGCATTTT
CASSEGRGRNQPQHF
>-|-|TRBJ2-3|13|TRBV20-1
TGCAGTGCTATGCGGGACCCCACAGATACGCAGTATTTT
CSAMRDPTDTQYF
>-|few|TRBJ2-1|11|TRBV10-3
TGTGCCAGCGACAACTACAATGAGCAGTTCTTC
CASDNYNEQFF